Reported below is one T cell receptor (beta chain). Per the original data handling: Amplification from reference gene primers served as the basis for estimated nucleated cell counts. Assay: immunoSEQ multiplex PCR; the TCRdb copy retains only in-frame clones and omits some. The V and J calls and clone size come from that table; D and trimming were worked out from the DNA. The table includes 250,000 to 400,000 clones, around 88% detected once. This entry belongs to a study of blood T cell repertoires in COVID-19. V gave up 4 bases and J gave up 8 bases, with 18 bases separating them. Germline-derived CDR1 and CDR2 are LGHDT and YNNKEL (reference sequence). The CDR3 loop spans 15 amino acids. Enrollment of patients from Seattle took place during active infection, with longitudinal follow-up.

This TCR was recovered from a woman under 40 with COVID-19, enrolled during active disease. This chain uses TRBV3-1 (or the pseudogene TRBV3-2) with TRBJ2-1; D is perhaps TRBD1 (5 bases). Material for sequencing was peripheral blood. The CDR3 here is CASSPSSLGQDEQFF. DNA of the CDR3: TGTGCCAGCAGCCCAAGTAGTTTGGGGCAAGATGAGCAGTTCTTC.